The clone carrying this TCR beta chain occurred a few times. Its antigen remains unidentified. This entry is derived from a study of cytomegalovirus exposure and HLA in healthy donors. General study points: Through in vitro validation, a few CMV-associated chains were shown to be specific for CMV antigens.

With 60 Vbeta and 13 Jbeta primers, the PCR was carried out. Some clones are missing from TCRdb's copy, which holds only in-frame ones; the method was immunoSEQ multiplex PCR. The sample comprises 100,000 to 150,000 clones, almost 80% of which are singletons, and about 1.5% rests with the top ten. J gave up 6 bases and V 5 bases, and 7 bases lay outside the gene matches. Germline loops: CDR1 PRHDT, CDR2 FYEKMQ (reference sequence). This CDR3 spans 15 amino acids. The origin of this receptor is a female donor in good health and CMV-seronegative. Sequencing was carried out using PBMCs. This chain links TRBV13 with TRBJ2-5, with 12 nucleotides matching TRBD1. In DNA, the CDR3 is TGTGCCAGCAGCCACGGGACAGGGGGCCCCCAGACCCAGTACTTC. Translation: CASSHGTGGPQTQYF. Combining the CDR3 with reference TRBV13 and TRBJ2-5 gives the whole variable domain AAGVIQSPRHLIKEKRETATLKCYPIPRHDTVYWYQQGPGQDPQFLISFYEKMQSDKGSIPDRFSAQQFSDYHSELNMSSLELGDSALYFCASSHGTGGPQTQYFGPGTRLLVL.